This section outlines one T cell receptor (beta chain) sequence together with its context. These data originate in a study of blood T cell repertoires in COVID-19. The data were produced by immunoSEQ multiplex PCR, yet TCRdb's version contains in-frame clones alone and is incomplete. This sample carries approximately 350,000 clones, roughly 87% of them seen once, and the ten largest clones take roughly 5.1%. V was clipped by 4 bases and J by 2 bases; unmatched bases: 6. Looked up from germline, CDR1 is SGHRS and CDR2 is YFSETQ. The CDR3 is made up of 14 amino acids. This receptor was identified in a woman in her forties or fifties who had recovered from COVID-19. The gene calls are TRBV5-1 and TRBJ2-7; 7 bases fit TRBD1. The specimen sequenced was PBMCs or T cells enriched from blood (not recorded which). The CDR3 sequence: CASSQQTGPYEQYF. The CDR3 nucleotides are TGCGCCAGCAGCCAACAGACAGGGCCCTACGAGCAGTACTTC.